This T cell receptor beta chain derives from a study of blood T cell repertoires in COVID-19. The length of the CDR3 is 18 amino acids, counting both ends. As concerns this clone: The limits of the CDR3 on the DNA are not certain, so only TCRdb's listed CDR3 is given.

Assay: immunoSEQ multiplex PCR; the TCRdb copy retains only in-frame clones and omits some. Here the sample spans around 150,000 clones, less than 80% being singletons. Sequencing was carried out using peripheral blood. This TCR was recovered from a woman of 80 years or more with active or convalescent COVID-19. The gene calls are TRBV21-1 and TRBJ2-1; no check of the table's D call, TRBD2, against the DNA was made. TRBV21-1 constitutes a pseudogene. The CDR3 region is CASRNRKRGPYHCSEQFF.